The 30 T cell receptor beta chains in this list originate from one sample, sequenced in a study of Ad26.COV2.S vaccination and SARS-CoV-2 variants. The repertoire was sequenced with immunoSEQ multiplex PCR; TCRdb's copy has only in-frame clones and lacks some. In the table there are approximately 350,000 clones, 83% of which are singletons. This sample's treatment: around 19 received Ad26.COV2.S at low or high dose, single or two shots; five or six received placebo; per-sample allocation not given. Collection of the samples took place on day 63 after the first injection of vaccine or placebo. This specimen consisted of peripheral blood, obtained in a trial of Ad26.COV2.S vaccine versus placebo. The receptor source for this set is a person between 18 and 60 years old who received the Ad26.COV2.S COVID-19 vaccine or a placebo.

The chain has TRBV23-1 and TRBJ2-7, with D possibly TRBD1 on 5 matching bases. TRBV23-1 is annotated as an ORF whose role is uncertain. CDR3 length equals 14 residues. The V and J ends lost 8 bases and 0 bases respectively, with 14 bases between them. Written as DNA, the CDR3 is TGCGCCAGCCTTCCACAGGTAACCTCCTACGAGCAGTACTTC. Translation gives CASLPQVTSYEQYF.

The CDR3 DNA follows: TGTGCCAGCAGTCCATTAGCGGGGGCCAGGGAAGAGACCCAGTACTTC. Translated: CASSPLAGAREETQYF. The gene calls are TRBV14 and TRBJ2-5; 9 nucleotides agree with TRBD2. Germline lookup yields CDR1 SGHDN and CDR2 FVKESK. The CDR3 is made up of 16 amino acids. Germline trimming cut 6 bases from V and 3 bases from J; bases unmatched to any gene: 11.

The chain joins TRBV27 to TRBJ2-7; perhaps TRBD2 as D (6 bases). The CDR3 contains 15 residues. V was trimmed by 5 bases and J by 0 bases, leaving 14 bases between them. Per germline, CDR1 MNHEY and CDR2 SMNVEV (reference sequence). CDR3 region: CASSQRSGSSYEQYF. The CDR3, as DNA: TGTGCCAGCAGTCAACGTAGCGGCAGCTCCTACGAGCAGTACTTC.

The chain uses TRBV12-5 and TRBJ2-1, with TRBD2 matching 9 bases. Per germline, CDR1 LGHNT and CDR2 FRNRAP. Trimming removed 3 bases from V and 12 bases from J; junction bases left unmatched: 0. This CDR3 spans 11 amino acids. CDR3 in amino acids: CASGLAGGQFF. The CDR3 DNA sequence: TGTGCTAGTGGTTTAGCGGGGGGGCAGTTCTTC.

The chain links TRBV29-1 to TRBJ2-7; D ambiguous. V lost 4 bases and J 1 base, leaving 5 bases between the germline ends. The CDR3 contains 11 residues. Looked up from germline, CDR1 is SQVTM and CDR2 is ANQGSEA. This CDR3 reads CSVAESYEQYF. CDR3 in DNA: TGCAGCGTTGCAGAGTCCTACGAGCAGTACTTC.

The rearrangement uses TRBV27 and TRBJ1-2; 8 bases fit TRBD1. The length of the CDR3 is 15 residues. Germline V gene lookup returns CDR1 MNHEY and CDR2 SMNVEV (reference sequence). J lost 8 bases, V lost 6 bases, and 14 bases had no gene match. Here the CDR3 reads CASRVSTGAVLGYTF. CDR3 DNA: TGTGCCAGCAGGGTTTCGACAGGGGCCGTTTTGGGCTACACCTTC.

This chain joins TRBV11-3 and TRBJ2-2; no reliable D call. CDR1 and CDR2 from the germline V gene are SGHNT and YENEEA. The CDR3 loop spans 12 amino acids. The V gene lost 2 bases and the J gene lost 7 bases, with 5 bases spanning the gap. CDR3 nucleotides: TGTGCCAGCAGCTTATGGAGCGGGGAGCTGTTTTTT. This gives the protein CASSLWSGELFF.

CDR3 in DNA: TGTGCCAGCAGTCTCATCAAGGGATATAACACCGGGGAGCTGTTTTTT. Protein sequence: CASSLIKGYNTGELFF. This rearrangement joins TRBV27 to TRBJ2-2; D is uncertain. In germline, CDR1 is MNHEY, CDR2 SMNVEV (reference sequence). The V end lost 5 bases, the J end lost 2 bases, and 15 bases lay between the germline ends. The length of the CDR3 is 16 residues.

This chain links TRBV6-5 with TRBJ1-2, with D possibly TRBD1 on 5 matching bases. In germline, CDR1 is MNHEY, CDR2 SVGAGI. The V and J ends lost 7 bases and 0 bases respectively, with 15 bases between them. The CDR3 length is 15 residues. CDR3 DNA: TGTGCCAGCATCCTAACCCGGGGCGCTAACTATGGCTACACCTTC. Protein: CASILTRGANYGYTF.

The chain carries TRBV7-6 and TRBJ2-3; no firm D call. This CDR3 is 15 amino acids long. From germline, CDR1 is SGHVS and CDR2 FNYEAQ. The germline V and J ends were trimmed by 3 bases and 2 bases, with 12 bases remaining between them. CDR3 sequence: CASSLSPDNTDTQYF. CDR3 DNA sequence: TGTGCCAGCAGCTTGAGCCCCGATAACACAGATACGCAGTATTTT.

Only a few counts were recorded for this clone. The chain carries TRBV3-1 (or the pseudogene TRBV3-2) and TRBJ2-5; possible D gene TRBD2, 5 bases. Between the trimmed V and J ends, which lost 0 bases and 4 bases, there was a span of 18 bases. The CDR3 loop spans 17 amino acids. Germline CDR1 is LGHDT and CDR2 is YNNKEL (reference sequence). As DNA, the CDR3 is TGTGCCAGCAGCCAAGATCGGAGGAGGCAGGTCGGAGAGACCCAGTACTTC. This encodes CASSQDRRRQVGETQYF.

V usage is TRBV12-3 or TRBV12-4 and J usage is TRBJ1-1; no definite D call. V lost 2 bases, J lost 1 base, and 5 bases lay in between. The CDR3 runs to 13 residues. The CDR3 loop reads CASSLIGNTEAFF. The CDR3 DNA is TGTGCCAGCAGTTTAATTGGGAACACTGAAGCTTTCTTT.

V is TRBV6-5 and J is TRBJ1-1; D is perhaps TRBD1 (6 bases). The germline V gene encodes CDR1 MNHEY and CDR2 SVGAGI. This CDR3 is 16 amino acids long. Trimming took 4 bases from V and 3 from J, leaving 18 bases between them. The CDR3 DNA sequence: TGTGCCAGCAGTTCGTACAGGGTTAGGCGTGACACTGAAGCTTTCTTT. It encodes CASSSYRVRRDTEAFF.

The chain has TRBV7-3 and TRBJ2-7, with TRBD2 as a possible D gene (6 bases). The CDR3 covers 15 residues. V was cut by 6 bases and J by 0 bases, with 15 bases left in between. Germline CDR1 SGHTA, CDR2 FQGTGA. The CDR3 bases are TGTGCCAGCAGTTCTGACGGGGGTAGCTCCTACGAGCAGTACTTC. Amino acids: CASSSDGGSSYEQYF. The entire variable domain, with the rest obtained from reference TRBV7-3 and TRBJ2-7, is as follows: GAGVSQTPSNKVTEKGKYVELRCDPISGHTALYWYRQSLGQGPEFLIYFQGTGAADDSGLPNDRFFAVRPEGSVSTLKIQRTERGDSAVYLCASSSDGGSSYEQYFGPGTRLTVT.

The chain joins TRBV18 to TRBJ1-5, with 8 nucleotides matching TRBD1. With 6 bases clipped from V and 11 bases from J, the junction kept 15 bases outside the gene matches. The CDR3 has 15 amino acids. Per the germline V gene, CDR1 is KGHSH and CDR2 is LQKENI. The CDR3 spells CASSSETGAMETQHF. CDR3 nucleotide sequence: TGTGCCAGCTCTTCTGAGACAGGGGCGATGGAGACCCAGCATTTT.

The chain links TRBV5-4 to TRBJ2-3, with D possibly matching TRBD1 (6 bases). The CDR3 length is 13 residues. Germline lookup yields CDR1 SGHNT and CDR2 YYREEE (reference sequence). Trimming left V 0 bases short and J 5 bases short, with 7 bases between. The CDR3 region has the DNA TGTGCCAGCAGCTTGGACAGGGAAGATACGCAGTATTTT. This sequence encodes CASSLDREDTQYF.

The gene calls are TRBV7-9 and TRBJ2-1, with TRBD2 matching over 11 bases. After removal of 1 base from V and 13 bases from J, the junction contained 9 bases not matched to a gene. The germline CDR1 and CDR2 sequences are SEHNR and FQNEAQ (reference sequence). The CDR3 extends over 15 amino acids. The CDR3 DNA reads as TGTGCCAGCAGCTTAGATTCCCTCCTAGCGGGAGGACAGTTCTTC. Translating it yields CASSLDSLLAGGQFF.

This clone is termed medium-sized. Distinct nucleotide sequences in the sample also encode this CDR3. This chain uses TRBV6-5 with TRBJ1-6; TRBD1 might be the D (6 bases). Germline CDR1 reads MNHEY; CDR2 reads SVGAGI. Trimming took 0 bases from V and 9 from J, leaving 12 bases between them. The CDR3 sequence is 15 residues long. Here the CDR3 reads CASSYSGTGTSPLHF. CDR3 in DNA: TGTGCCAGCAGTTACTCGGGAACAGGGACTTCACCCCTCCACTTT.

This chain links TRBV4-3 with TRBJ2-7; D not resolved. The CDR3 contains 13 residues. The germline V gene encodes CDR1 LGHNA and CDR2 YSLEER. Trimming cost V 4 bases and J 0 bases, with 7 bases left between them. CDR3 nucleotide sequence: TGCGCCAGCAGCCCCACGAGCTCCTACGAGCAGTACTTC. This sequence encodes CASSPTSSYEQYF.

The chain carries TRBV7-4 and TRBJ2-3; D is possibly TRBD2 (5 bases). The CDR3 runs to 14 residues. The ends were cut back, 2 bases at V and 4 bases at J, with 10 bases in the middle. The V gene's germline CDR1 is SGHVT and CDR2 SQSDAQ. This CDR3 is CASSLRRAADTQYF. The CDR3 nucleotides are TGTGCCAGCAGCTTAAGGAGAGCGGCAGATACGCAGTATTTT.

DNA for the CDR3: TGTGCCAGCTCACCACAAGGACAGGGTACAGATACGCAGTATTTT. This gives the protein CASSPQGQGTDTQYF. The chain employs TRBV18 and TRBJ2-3, with 8 bases identical to TRBD1. Per germline, CDR1 KGHSH and CDR2 LQKENI. CDR3 length equals 15 residues. The trim removed 1 base at V and 3 bases at J, leaving 3 bases unmatched.

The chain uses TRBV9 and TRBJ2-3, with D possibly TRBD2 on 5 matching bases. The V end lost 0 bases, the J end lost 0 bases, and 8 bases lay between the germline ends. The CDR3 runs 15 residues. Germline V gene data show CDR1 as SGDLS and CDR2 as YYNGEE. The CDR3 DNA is TGTGCCAGCAGCGTAGAGCGGCTTAGCACAGATACGCAGTATTTT. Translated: CASSVERLSTDTQYF.

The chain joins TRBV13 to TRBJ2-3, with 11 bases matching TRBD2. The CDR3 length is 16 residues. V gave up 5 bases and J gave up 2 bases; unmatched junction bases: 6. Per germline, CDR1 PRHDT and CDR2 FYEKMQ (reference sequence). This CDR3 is CASSKRLAGITDTQYF. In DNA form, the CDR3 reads TGTGCCAGCAGCAAACGACTAGCGGGGATCACAGATACGCAGTATTTT.

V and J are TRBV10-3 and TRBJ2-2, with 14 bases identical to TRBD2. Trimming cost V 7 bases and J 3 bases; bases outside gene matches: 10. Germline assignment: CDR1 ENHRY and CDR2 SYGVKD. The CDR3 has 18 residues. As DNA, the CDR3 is TGTGCCATCACCCCCGGACTAGCGGGAGGAGGGTACACCGGGGAGCTGTTTTTT. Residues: CAITPGLAGGGYTGELFF.

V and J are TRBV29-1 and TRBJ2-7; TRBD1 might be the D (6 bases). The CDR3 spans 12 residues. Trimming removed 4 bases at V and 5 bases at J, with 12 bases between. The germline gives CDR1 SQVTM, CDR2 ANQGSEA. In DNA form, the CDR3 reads TGCAGCGTTGGCCGGGACATCCACGAGCAGTACTTC. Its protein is CSVGRDIHEQYF.

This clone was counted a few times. The CDR3 loop is CASSTQIGGEQFF. The CDR3 DNA is TGTGCCAGCAGCACCCAAATAGGGGGTGAGCAGTTCTTC. The chain recombines TRBV9 with TRBJ2-1; TRBD1 might be the D (6 bases). The CDR3 has 13 amino acids. Trimming cost V 4 bases and J 9 bases, with 14 bases left between them. Germline CDR1 and CDR2: SGDLS and YYNGEE.

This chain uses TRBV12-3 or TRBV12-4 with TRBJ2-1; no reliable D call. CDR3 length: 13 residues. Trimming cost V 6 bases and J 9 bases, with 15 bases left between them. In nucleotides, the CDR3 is TGTGCCAGCAGCTCTCTCCGGACCGGTGAGCAGTTCTTC. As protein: CASSSLRTGEQFF.

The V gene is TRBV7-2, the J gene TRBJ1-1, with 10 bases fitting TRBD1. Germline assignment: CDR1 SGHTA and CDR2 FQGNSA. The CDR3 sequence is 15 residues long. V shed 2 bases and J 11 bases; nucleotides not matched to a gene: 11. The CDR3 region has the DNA TGTGCCAGCAGCTTACAGCCCGGGACAGGGGATGACGCTTTCTTT. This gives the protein CASSLQPGTGDDAFF. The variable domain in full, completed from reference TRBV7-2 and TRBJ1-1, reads GAGVSQSPSNKVTEKGKDVELRCDPISGHTALYWYRQSLGQGLEFLIYFQGNSAPDKSGLPSDRFSAERTGGSVSTLTIQRTQQEDSAVYLCASSLQPGTGDDAFFGQGTRLTVV.

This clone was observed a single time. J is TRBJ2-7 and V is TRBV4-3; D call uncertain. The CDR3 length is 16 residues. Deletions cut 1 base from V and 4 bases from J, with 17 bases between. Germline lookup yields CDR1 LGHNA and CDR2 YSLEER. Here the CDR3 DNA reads TGCGCCAGCAGCCAAGGTCTAACGGCCGAGGAGTACGAGCAGTACTTC. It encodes CASSQGLTAEEYEQYF.

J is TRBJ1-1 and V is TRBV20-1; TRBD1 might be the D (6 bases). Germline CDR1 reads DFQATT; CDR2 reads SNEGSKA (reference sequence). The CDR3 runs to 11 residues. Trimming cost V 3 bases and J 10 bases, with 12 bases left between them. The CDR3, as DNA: TGCAGTGCTAGCCCAGGGGAGGCAGCTTTCTTT. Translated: CSASPGEAAFF.